This TCR beta chain was captured in a study of OX40 agonist ivuxolimab in advanced cancers. Background on the study: Partial responses occurred in Three dose-escalation patients, one with hepatocellular carcinoma and two with cutaneous melanoma. Whole-study findings and limits: Compared with others, partial responders at 0.1-3.0 mg/kg displayed clonal expansion among the lowest.

Sequencing used immunoSEQ multiplex PCR; TCRdb keeps in-frame clones, though not all of them. In the table there are roughly 100,000 clones, roughly 95% of which are singletons. V was pared by 3 bases and J by 1 base, with 2 bases of the junction left unmatched. This CDR3 has 15 residues. In germline, CDR1 is SGHRS, CDR2 YFSETQ. For this clone: Antigen unknown.

The sample consisted of CD4+ or CD8+ T cells sorted from blood, taken in a trial of the OX40 agonist ivuxolimab. This chain links TRBV5-1 with TRBJ1-5; TRBD1 aligns across 9 bases. The clonotype originates from an adult with an advanced solid tumor such as melanoma, head and neck, liver or kidney cancer. Written as DNA, the CDR3 is TGCGCCAGCAGCTGGACAGGGGCGAGCAATCAGCCCCAGCATTTT. It is translated as CASSWTGASNQPQHF.